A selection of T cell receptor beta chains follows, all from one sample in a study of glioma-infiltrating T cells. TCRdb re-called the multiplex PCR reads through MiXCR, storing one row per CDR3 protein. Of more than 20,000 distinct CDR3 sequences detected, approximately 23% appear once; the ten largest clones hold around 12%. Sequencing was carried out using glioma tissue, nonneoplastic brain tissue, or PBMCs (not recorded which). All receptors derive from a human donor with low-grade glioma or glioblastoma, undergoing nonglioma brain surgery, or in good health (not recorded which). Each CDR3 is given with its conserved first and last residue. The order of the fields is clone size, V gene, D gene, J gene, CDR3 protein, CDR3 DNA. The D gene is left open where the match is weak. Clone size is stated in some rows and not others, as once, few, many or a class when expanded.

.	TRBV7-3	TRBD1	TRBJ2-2	CASSAQDRGPGELFF	TGTGCCAGCAGCGCCCAGGACAGGGGGCCCGGGGAGCTGTTTTTT
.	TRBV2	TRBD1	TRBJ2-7	CASSDRTGWGYEQYF	TGTGCCAGCAGTGACCGGACAGGGTGGGGCTACGAGCAGTACTTC
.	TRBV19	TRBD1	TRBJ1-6	CASGTGGRSPLHF	TGTGCCAGTGGGACAGGGGGCCGCTCACCCCTCCACTTT
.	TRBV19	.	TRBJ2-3	CGSSSSRGDTQYF	TGTGGCAGTAGTTCATCCAGGGGAGATACGCAGTATTTT
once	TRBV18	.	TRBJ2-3	CASSPSGDMQYF	TGTGCCAGCTCTCCTTCAGGAGATATGCAGTATTTT
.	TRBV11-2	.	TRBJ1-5	CASSLQSIQPQHF	TGTGCCAGCAGCTTACAAAGCATCCAGCCCCAGCATTTT
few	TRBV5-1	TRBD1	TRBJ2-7	CASSWDRSYEQYF	TGCGCCAGCAGCTGGGACAGGTCCTACGAGCAGTACTTC
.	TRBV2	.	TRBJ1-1	CASRDNSREALF	TGTGCCAGCAGAGATAACTCCAGGGAAGCTCTCTTT
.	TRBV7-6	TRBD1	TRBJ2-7	CASTTGTGDYEQYF	TGTGCCAGCACCACCGGGACAGGAGACTACGAGCAGTACTTC
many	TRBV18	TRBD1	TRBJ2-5	CASSPGTARETQYF	TGTGCCAGCTCACCCGGGACAGCCAGGGAGACCCAGTACTTC
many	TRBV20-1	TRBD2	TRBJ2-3	CSASLSTSGAAGTQYF	TGCAGTGCTAGCCTCTCGACTAGCGGGGCAGCCGGTACGCAGTATTTT
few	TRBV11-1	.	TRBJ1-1	CASSFRKTEAFF	TGTGCCAGCAGCTTTCGTAAGACTGAAGCTTTCTTT
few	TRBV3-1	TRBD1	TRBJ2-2	CASSRTGANTGELFF	TGTGCCAGCAGTCGGACAGGGGCGAACACCGGGGAGCTGTTTTTT
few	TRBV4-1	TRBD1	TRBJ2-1	CASSSTGQGSYNEQFF	TGCGCCAGCAGCTCGACGGGACAGGGGTCCTACAATGAGCAGTTCTTC
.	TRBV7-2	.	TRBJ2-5	CASSLEAVKQETQYF	TGTGCCAGCAGCTTAGAGGCTGTGAAGCAAGAGACCCAGTACTTC
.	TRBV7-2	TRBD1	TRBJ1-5	CASSLVDRTDSNQPQHF	TGTGCCAGCAGCTTAGTGGACAGGACCGATAGCAATCAGCCCCAGCATTTT
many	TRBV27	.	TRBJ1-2	CASSLLGSYGYTF	TGTGCCAGCAGTTTATTAGGTTCCTATGGCTACACCTTC
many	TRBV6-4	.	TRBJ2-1	CASSDSGGEQFF	TGTGCCAGCAGTGACTCGGGCGGGGAGCAGTTCTTC
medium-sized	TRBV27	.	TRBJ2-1	CASSTKGDPTKYNEQFF	TGTGCCAGCAGTACTAAAGGGGACCCTACCAAATACAATGAGCAGTTCTTC
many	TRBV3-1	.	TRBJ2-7	CASSPPGTPPYEQYF	TGTGCCAGCAGCCCACCGGGAACCCCTCCCTACGAGCAGTACTTC
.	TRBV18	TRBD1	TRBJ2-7	CASSPRQGVYEQYF	TGTGCCAGCTCACCAAGGCAGGGGGTGTACGAGCAGTACTTC
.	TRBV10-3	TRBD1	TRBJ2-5	CATHPRGQQETQYF	TGTGCCACGCACCCCAGGGGGCAACAAGAGACCCAGTACTTC
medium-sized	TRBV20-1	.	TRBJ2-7	CSAYQQGRGAYEQYF	TGCAGTGCCTATCAACAGGGCAGGGGGGCCTACGAGCAGTACTTC
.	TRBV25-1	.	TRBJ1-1	CASSEYNRCSAFF	TGTGCCAGCAGTGAATACAACAGGTGTTCAGCTTTCTTT
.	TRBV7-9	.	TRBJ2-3	CASSFSGPHTDTQYF	TGTGCCAGCAGCTTTTCGGGGCCTCACACAGATACGCAGTATTTT
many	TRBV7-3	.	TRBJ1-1	CASSLGVGAFF	TGTGCCAGCAGCTTAGGGGTCGGCGCTTTCTTT
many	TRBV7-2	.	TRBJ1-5	CASSLVTGQPQHF	TGTGCCAGCAGCTTAGTGACGGGTCAGCCCCAGCATTTT
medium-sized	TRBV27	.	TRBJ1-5	CASSLVGAGGQPQHF	TGTGCCAGCAGTTTAGTAGGGGCCGGCGGTCAGCCCCAGCATTTT
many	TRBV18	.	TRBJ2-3	CASSPVSASMNTDTQYF	TGTGCCAGCTCACCTGTCTCGGCATCGATGAACACAGATACGCAGTATTTT
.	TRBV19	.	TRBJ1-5	CAISIRTSLRGYNQPQHF	TGTGCCATTAGTATAAGGACAAGCCTCAGGGGTTATAATCAGCCCCAGCATTTT
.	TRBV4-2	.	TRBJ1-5	CASSLGGDRNNQPQHF	TGTGCCAGCAGCCTAGGAGGTGACAGAAACAATCAGCCCCAGCATTTT
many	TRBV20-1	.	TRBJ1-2	CSARTASYGYTF	TGCAGTGCCCGGACAGCTTCTTATGGCTACACCTTC
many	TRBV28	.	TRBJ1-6	CATSGLRGSPLHF	TGTGCCACCTCCGGGTTGAGGGGATCACCCCTCCACTTT
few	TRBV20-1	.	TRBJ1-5	CSARDGAGAGQPQHF	TGCAGTGCTAGAGACGGGGCAGGAGCTGGCCAGCCCCAGCATTTT
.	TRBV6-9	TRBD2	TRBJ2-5	CASSYGRTSGGSQETQYF	TGTGCCAGCAGTTACGGGAGGACTAGCGGGGGGTCACAAGAGACCCAGTACTTC
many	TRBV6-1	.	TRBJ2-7	CASRRDRPSIYEQYF	TGTGCCAGCAGAAGAGACAGGCCCAGTATCTACGAGCAGTACTTC
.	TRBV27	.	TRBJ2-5	CASSAGPGETQYF	TGTGCCAGCAGCGCCGGGCCTGGTGAGACCCAGTACTTC
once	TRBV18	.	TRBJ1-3	CASSPQGFIGNTIYF	TGTGCCAGCTCACCTCAGGGTTTTATCGGAAACACCATATATTTT
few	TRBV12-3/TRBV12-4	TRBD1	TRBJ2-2	CASSLADRGITGELFF	TGTGCCAGCAGTTTAGCGGACAGGGGGATAACCGGGGAGCTGTTTTTT
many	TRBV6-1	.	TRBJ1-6	CASTRSYNSPLHF	TGTGCCAGCACCCGCTCCTATAATTCACCCCTCCACTTT
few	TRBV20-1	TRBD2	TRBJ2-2	CSARDLRSGGPNTGELFF	TGCAGTGCTAGAGATCTCCGAAGCGGGGGGCCCAACACCGGGGAGCTGTTTTTT
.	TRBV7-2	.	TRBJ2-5	CASSLDRDPELQETQYF	TGTGCCAGCAGCTTAGACCGGGACCCCGAGCTACAAGAGACCCAGTACTTC
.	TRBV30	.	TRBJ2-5	CAWSGGVQETQYF	TGTGCCTGGAGTGGGGGGGTCCAAGAGACCCAGTACTTC
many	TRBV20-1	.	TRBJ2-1	CSARDQPTGRYNEQFF	TGCAGTGCTAGAGATCAACCGACTGGACGCTACAATGAGCAGTTCTTC
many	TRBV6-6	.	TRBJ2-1	CASSYDQGGNEQFF	TGTGCCAGCAGTTACGATCAGGGGGGAAATGAGCAGTTCTTC
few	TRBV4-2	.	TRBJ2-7	CASSQKTGTQYF	TGTGCCAGCAGCCAAAAGACAGGTACTCAGTACTTC